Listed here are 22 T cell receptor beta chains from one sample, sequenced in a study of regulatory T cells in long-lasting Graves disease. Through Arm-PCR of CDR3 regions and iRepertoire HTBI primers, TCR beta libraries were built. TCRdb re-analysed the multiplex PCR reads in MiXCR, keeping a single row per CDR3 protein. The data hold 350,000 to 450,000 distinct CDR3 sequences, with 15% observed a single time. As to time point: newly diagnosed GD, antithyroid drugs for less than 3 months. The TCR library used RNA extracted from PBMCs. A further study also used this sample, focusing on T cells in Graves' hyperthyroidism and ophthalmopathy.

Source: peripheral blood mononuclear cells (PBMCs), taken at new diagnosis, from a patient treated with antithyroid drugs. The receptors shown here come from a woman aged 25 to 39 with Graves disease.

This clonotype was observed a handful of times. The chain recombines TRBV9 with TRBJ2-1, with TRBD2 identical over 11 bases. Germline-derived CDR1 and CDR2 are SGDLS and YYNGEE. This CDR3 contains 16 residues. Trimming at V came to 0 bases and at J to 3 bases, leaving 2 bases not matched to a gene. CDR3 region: CASSVVGTSGYNEQFF. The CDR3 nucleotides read TGTGCCAGCAGCGTAGTAGGGACTAGCGGCTACAATGAGCAGTTCTTC.

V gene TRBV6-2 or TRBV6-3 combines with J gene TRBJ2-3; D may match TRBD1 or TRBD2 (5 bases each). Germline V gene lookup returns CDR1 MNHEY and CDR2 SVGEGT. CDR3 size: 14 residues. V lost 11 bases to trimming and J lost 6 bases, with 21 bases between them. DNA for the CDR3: TGTGCCGGCAACCCGGGACCCTTGAGCGATACGCAGTATTTT. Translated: CAGNPGPLSDTQYF.

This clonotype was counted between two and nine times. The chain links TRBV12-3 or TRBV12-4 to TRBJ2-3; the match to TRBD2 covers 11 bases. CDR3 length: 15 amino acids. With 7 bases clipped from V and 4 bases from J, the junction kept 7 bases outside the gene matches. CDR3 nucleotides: TGTGCCAGCATCCCGACTAGCGGGAACGCAGATACGCAGTATTTT. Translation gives CASIPTSGNADTQYF.

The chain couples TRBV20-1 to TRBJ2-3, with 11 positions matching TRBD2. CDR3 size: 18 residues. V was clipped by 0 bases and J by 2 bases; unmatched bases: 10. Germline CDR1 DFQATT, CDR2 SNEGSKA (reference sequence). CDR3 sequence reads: CSARDARLAGGNTDTQYF. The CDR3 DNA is TGCAGTGCTAGAGACGCCCGGCTAGCGGGAGGAAACACAGATACGCAGTATTTT.

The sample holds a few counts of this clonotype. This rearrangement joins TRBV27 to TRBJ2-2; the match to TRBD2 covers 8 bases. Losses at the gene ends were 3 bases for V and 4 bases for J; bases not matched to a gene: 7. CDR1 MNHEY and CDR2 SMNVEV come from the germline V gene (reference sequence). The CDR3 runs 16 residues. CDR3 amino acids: CASSFERERGTGELFF. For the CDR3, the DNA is TGTGCCAGCAGTTTCGAGCGGGAGCGGGGCACCGGGGAGCTGTTTTTT.

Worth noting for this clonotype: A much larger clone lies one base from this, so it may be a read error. The CDR3 DNA follows: TGTGCCAGCAGCCCCTCCAGGGTAGCGACTAGCTCAGATACGCAGTATTTT. It specifies CASSPSRVATSSDTQYF. The chain has TRBV11-3 and TRBJ2-3; 7 bases map to TRBD2. Trimming took 5 bases from V and 4 from J; bases not matched to a gene: 15. Germline CDR1 and CDR2: SGHNT and YENEEA. This CDR3 region has 17 residues.

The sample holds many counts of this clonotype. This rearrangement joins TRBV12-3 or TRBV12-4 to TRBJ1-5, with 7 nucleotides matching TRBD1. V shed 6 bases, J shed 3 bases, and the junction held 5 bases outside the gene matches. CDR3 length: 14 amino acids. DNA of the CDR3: TGTGCCAGCAGACAGGGGCCCGTCAATCAGCCCCAGCATTTT. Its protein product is CASRQGPVNQPQHF.

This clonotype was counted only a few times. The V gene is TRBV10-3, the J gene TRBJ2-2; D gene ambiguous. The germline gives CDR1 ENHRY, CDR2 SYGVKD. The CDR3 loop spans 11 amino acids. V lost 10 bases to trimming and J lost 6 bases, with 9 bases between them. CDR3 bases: TGTGCCACAACTAACGCCGGGGAGCTGTTTTTT. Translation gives CATTNAGELFF.

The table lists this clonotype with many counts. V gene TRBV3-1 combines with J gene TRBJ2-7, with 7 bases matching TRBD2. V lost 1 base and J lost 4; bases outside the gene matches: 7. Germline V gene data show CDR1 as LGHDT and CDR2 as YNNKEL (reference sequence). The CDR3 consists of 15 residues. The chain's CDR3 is CASSQAKRLAYEQYF. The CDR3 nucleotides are TGTGCCAGCAGCCAAGCTAAGAGACTAGCTTACGAGCAGTACTTC.

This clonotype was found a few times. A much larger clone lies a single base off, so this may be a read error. Here the CDR3 reads CASSFGLAAGGTQYF. The DNA for the CDR3 is TGTGCCAGCAGTTTTGGGCTAGCGGCAGGGGGTACGCAGTATTTT. The genes are TRBV28 and TRBJ2-3, with D perhaps matching TRBD1 or TRBD2 (7 bases each). Germline CDR1 is MDHEN and CDR2 is SYDVKM. This CDR3 region has 15 residues. The V end was cut by 3 bases, the J end by 8 bases, with 18 bases between. Complete variable domain (other parts from reference TRBV28 and TRBJ2-3): DVKVTQSSRYLVKRTGEKVFLECVQDMDHENMFWYRQDPGLGLRLIYFSYDVKMKEKGDIPEGYSVSREKKERFSLILESASTNQTSMYLCASSFGLAAGGTQYFGPGTRLTVL.

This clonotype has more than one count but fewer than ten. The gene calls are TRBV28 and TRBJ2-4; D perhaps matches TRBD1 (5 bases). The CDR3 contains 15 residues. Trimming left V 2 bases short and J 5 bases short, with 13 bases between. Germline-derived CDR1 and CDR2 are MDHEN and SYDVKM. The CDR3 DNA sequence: TGTGCCAGCAGTTTAGCAGGGTCCCGACAAAACATTCAGTACTTC. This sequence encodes CASSLAGSRQNIQYF.

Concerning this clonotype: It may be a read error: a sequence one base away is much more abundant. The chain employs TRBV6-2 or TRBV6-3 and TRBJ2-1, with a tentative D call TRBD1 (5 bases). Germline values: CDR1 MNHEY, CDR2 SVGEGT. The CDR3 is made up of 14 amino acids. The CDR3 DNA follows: TGTGTCAGCAGTGAACTGCAGGGTATCCCTGAGCAGTTCTTC. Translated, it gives CVSSELQGIPEQFF.

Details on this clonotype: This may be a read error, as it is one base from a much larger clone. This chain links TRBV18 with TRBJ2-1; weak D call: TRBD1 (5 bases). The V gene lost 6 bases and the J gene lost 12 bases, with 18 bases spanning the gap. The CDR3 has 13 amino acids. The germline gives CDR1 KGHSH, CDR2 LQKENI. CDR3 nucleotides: TGTGCCAGCTCCCCCACAGGTTCGGATGGGCAGTTCTTC. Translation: CASSPTGSDGQFF.

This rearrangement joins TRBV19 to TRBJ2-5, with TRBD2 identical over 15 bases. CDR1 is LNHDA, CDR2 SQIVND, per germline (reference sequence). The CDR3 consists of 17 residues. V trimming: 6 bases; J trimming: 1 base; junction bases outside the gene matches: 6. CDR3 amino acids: CASSGLAGGPVQETQYF. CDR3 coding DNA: TGTGCCAGTAGCGGACTAGCGGGAGGGCCGGTCCAAGAGACCCAGTACTTC.

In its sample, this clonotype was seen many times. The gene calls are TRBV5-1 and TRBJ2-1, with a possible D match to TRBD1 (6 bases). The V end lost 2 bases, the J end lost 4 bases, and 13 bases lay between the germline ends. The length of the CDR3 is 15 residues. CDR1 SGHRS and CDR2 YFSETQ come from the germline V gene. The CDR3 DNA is TGCGCCAGCAGCTTTTTACAGGGTACTTACAATGAGCAGTTCTTC. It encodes CASSFLQGTYNEQFF.

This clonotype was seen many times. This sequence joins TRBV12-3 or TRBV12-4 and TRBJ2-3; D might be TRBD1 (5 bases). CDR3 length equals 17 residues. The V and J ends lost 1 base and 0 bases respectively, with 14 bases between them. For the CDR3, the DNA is TGTGCCAGCAGTTTAGTTGGCAGGGCATCTAGCACAGATACGCAGTATTTT. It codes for CASSLVGRASSTDTQYF.

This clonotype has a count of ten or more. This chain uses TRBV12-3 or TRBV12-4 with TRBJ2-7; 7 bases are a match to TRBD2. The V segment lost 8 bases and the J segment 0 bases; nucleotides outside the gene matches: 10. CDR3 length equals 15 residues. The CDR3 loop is CASHKSGTPSYEQYF. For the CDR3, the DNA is TGTGCCAGCCATAAGAGCGGGACCCCCTCCTACGAGCAGTACTTC.

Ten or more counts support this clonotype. Here the CDR3 reads CASRGMDNSPLHF. The DNA for the CDR3 is TGTGCCAGCAGAGGGATGGATAATTCACCCCTCCACTTT. The V call is TRBV9, the J call TRBJ1-6; D remains ambiguous. The germline V and J ends were trimmed by 5 bases and 5 bases, with 8 bases remaining between them. CDR1 SGDLS and CDR2 YYNGEE come from the germline V gene. There are 13 residues in the CDR3.

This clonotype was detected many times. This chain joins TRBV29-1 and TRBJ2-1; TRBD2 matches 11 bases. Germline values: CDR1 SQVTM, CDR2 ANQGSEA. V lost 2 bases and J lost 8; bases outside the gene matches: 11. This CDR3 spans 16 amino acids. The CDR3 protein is CSVENLATSGRDEQFF. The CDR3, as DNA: TGCAGCGTTGAAAACCTCGCAACTAGCGGGAGAGATGAGCAGTTCTTC.

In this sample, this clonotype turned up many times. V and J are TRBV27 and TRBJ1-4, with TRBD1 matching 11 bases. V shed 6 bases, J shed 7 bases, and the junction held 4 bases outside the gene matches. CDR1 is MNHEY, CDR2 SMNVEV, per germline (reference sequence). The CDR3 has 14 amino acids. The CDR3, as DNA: TGTGCCAGCAGGTGGACAGGGGGCGGTGAAAAACTGTTTTTT. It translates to CASRWTGGGEKLFF.

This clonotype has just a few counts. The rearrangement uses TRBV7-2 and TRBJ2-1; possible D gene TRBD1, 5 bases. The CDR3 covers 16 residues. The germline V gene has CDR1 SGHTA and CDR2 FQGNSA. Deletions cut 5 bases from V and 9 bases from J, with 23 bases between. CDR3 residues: CASSQGVGLGFSEQFF. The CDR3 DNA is TGTGCCAGCAGCCAAGGGGTGGGTCTGGGATTTAGTGAGCAGTTCTTC.

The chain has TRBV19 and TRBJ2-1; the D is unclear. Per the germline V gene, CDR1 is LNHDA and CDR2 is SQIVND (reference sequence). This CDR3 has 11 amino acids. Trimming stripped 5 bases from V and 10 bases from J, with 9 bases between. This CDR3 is CASSFTEEQFF. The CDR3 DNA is TGTGCCAGTAGTTTTACAGAAGAGCAGTTCTTC.